This TCR beta chain came from a study of shared clonotypes between healthy human individuals. The study, taken as a whole, reports: Clonotype sharing among donors, it was expected, would be affected by sequencing depth.

It was about 180 ng DNA, 28,000 or so T cell genomes, that sorted-subset replicate PCRs used. This table comes from immunoSEQ multiplex PCR, and its TCRdb copy is limited to in-frame clones, with some not included. The data contain about 1.4 million clones, 96% of them singletons. This clone has only one observation. Its cognate antigen is unknown. Trimming took 1 base from V and 0 from J, leaving 6 bases between them. This CDR3 contains 14 residues. CDR1 and CDR2 (germline): SGHRS, YFSETQ. Sequenced material: naive CD4+ T cells sorted from blood. The subset: CD45RA+ positively selected. The V call is TRBV5-1, the J call TRBJ2-3; no reliable D call. This clonotype originated in a young man in good health. Here the CDR3 DNA reads TGCGCCAGCAGCTTGAGGCAAAGCACAGATACGCAGTATTTT. This translates into CASSLRQSTDTQYF.